These T cell receptor beta chains were read from a single sample in a study of beta chain features in type 1 diabetes. Profiling relied on immunoSEQ multiplex PCR, and the TCRdb table lists in-frame clones only, not all of them. The table lists some 150,000 clones, 9% to 10% of them singletons. The sample taken for sequencing was central memory CD4+ T cells from blood. All receptors come from a woman in her 40s in good health. CDR3s include the opening cysteine and the closing phenylalanine or tryptophan. A D gene is named only where the DNA matches it firmly. Size values are once, few and many counts, or a class for expanded clones, and some rows have none.

TRBD1	TRBV5-6	NA	TRBJ1-6	TGTGCCAGCAGCATGACAGGGTCGGGCTCCTATAATTCACCCCTCCACTTT	CASSMTGSGSYNSPLHF
TRBD2	TRBV6-5	NA	TRBJ2-1	TGTGCCAGCAGGGATAGCGGGGGGGATAGGGAGCAGTTCTTC	CASRDSGGDREQFF
NA	TRBV29-1	NA	TRBJ2-3	TGCAGCGTATCGGGGGGCACAGATACGCAGTATTTT	CSVSGGTDTQYF
NA	TRBV2	NA	TRBJ2-3	TGTGCCAGCAGCGTGAGGGTTGGTAAAGATACGCAGTATTTT	CASSVRVGKDTQYF
NA	TRBV5-6	few	TRBJ2-1	TGTGCCAGCAGCTTTCTCGATGAGCAGTTCTTC	CASSFLDEQFF
NA	TRBV9	few	TRBJ2-1	TGTGCCAGCAGCGTTTCCGTTAACTCCTACAATGAGCAGTTCTTC	CASSVSVNSYNEQFF
NA	TRBV4-2	NA	TRBJ1-6	TGTGCCAGCAGCCAAGATTTAATGAATTCACCCCTCCACTTT	CASSQDLMNSPLHF
TRBD2	TRBV7-2	many	TRBJ2-1	TGTGCCAGCAGCCGGGGACTAGCTGTCGATGAGCAGTTCTTC	CASSRGLAVDEQFF
NA	TRBV14	many	TRBJ2-5	TGTGCCAGCAGCCAAGAACCGCTACAAGAGACCCAGTACTTC	CASSQEPLQETQYF
NA	TRBV7-2	many	TRBJ1-4	TGTGCCAGCAGCTTAGACGCGTCAAGAGTCGAAAAACTGTTTTTT	CASSLDASRVEKLFF
NA	TRBV7-8	NA	TRBJ2-6	TGTGCCAGCAGCTTCGCCCCAACAGGGACAGGGGCCAACGTCCTGACTTTC	CASSFAPTGTGANVLTF
NA	TRBV4-2	once	TRBJ2-1	TGTGCCAGCAGCCAAGCAACTAACTACAATGAGCAGTTCTTC	CASSQATNYNEQFF
TRBD1	TRBV5-1	NA	TRBJ2-7	TGCGCCAGCAGCAGTACCGGGACAGGGGGGGACTACGAGCAGTACTTC	CASSSTGTGGDYEQYF
TRBD2	TRBV7-8	few	TRBJ2-2	TGTGCCAGCAGCTTCTTCCTAGCGGGGGGTGCGAACACCGGGGAGCTGTTTTTT	CASSFFLAGGANTGELFF
NA	TRBV11-2	NA	TRBJ2-7	TGTGCCAGCAGCCCAGTACGTGCCTACGAGCAGTACTTC	CASSPVRAYEQYF
TRBD1	TRBV5-6	NA	TRBJ2-1	TGTGCCAGCAGCGTGCCGGGACAGGGTGTCGATGAGCAGTTCTTC	CASSVPGQGVDEQFF
TRBD2	TRBV2	few	TRBJ2-3	TGTGCCAGCAGTGAAGAAGGGGGCGGACTAGCGGGGTCTTTAGGTACGCAGTATTTT	CASSEEGGGLAGSLGTQYF